Sequencing of this T cell receptor beta chain was carried out in a study of human T cells and chemical hapten exposure (dated by TCRdb to the early 2020s). At the level of the whole study: For sensitization, 2% DPC in acetone was applied to an approximately 2 cm by approximately 2 cm area of upper inner arm skin. Some 29 alopecia patients provided blood for TCR sequencing at one to four time points (pre-sensitization, 2, 6 and 24 weeks). The mostly female patient cohort included alopecia areata with under or over 50% scalp involvement, alopecia totalis and alopecia universalis. Blood samples were taken from patients before sensitization (week 0) and at 2, 6 and about 24 weeks after DPC sensitization. Peripheral blood TCR repertoire changes were tracked in vivo in alopecia patients during primary and secondary sensitization to the hapten diphenylcyclopropenone (DPC). Libraries were pooled for sequencing, and variation in per-sample TCR yields was attributed mainly to small differences in library volumes within the pool. Throughout the study period of about 23 weeks, patients also received therapeutic DPC doses to the scalp every week. Patch testing was done on the upper back using Finn chambers containing 0.01% DPC, and results were scored after 6 days according to International Contact Dermatitis Research Group standards.

This clonotype was observed a few times. This clone's antigen is unknown. No base quality values were provided; no much bigger clone lies one nucleotide off. The junction shows trimming of 4 bases on V and 3 bases on J, plus 2 bases between the germline ends. The CDR3 contains 10 residues, cysteine and phenylalanine counted. Only the CDR3 portion is preserved as DNA: 30 bases, with reading frame beginning at the first base. Taken from the germline V gene (reference sequence), the CDR1 and CDR2 loops are DFQATT and SNEGSKA. Here is what the overall study found, with its caveats: A positive correlation was found between the number of PT1 expanded TCRs and patch test score, with significance reached at thresholds 8, 16 and 32 but not 4. After repeated subsampling, the strength of the expansion versus patch-test correlation and the threshold at which it became significant changed. DPC sensitization did not change how many TCRs were above 1 in 1000 frequency, and no evidence was found of alterations in global repertoire structure. Compared with pre-sensitization or healthy control sets, expanded TCRs formed significantly more large CDR3 similarity clusters, which is consistent with antigen-driven responses. All patients had alopecia, a presumed autoimmune disease, so their immune response might differ from that of healthy individuals.

The time point label for this specimen denotes: patch test 1, 2 weeks after DPC sensitization. Per the publication, the treatment or condition label means: therapeutic diphenylcyclopropenone sensitization with weekly scalp DPC. At every patch-test visit, the blood draw took place before the patch test was put on. Patients were considered eligible if aged 18 to 70, diagnosed with alopecia and deemed suitable for DPC therapy, and patients were excluded if pregnant. Total RNA was extracted from unfractionated whole blood collected in Tempus Blood RNA tubes. Library creation used RACE. Sequencing was performed on a NextSeq 500. Library preparation attached unique molecular identifiers to individual cDNA molecules for quantitative, reproducible TCR counting. Each blood RNA sample was used to sequence both TCR alpha and TCR beta chains. From the authors' description of their analysis: A median of roughly 98,000 TCRs per sample was observed, with a range of about 23,224 to 690,600. The Decombinator software suite was used to annotate the V, J and CDR3 of the TCR reads. To make PS versus PT1 abundance plots, every sample was subsampled to the same number of TCRs (28,000). TCRs were defined as expanded if absent before sensitization and observed at least eight times at the 2-week time point. The public reads were quality trimmed at Q25 with fastp and then assembled into clones with MiXCR by TCRdb, keeping productive beta chains. Each record represents a unique CDR3 protein, reported with the most common genes and DNA among its rows. None of the V and J calls come from the authors' own analysis; TCRdb made them. The table for this sample lists 60,000 to 80,000 distinct CDR3 sequences; 30% to 35% of them were counted only once. Jointly, the top ten make up over 7.5% of the sample.

The material was whole blood, obtained in connection with sensitization to the hapten diphenylcyclopropenone (DPC). This receptor was identified in a man aged 40-49 years with alopecia areata. Some clones in this sample may be carry-over from other donors' samples. The chain uses TRBV20-1 and TRBJ2-3; no D gene call is confident. The DNA sequence reads TGCAGTGCTATTACAGATACGCAGTATTTT. Protein translation: CSAITDTQYF.